Below, 8 T cell receptor beta chains from the same sample are listed, as sequenced in a study of metastatic and nonmetastatic thyroid tumors. Every patient was untreated before thyroid surgery. TCRdb reprocessed the PCR reads via MiXCR. The sample gives 25,000 to 30,000 clones, about 15% of which show up once; approximately 3.4% is in the top ten. Sequencing was done on a sample of blood. These receptors came from a female donor with papillary thyroid cancer or a benign thyroid nodule (not recorded which). Some clones in this sample may be carry-over from other donors' samples.

The chain employs TRBV4-1 and TRBJ2-2; D may be TRBD1 or TRBD2 (6 bases each). V gave up 7 bases and J gave up 6 bases, with 21 bases separating them. The CDR3 is 16 amino acids. The germline gives CDR1 MGHRA, CDR2 YSYEKL. CDR3 region: CASMMGGLSGAGELFF. The CDR3 DNA is TGCGCCAGCATGATGGGGGGTCTCTCAGGGGCCGGGGAGCTGTTTTTT.

This clone showed up just a few times. The junction shows a germline mismatch at one end, possibly a read error. The V gene is TRBV28, the J gene TRBJ1-2, with 8 bases that match TRBD1. There are 15 residues in the CDR3. Germline V gene lookup returns CDR1 MDHEN and CDR2 SYDVKM. CDR3 sequence reads: CASSLLATGDYGFTF. DNA for the CDR3: TGTGCCAGCAGTTTACTCGCGACAGGGGACTATGGCTTCACCTTC.

By share of the sample, this clone is medium-sized. CDR3 region: CASSPLNYEQYF. Written as DNA, the CDR3 is TGTGCCAGCAGTCCCCTTAACTACGAGCAGTACTTC. V is TRBV28 and J is TRBJ2-7; D unclear. Deletions cut 5 bases from V and 3 bases from J, with 8 bases between. This CDR3 spans 12 amino acids. Looked up from germline, CDR1 is MDHEN and CDR2 is SYDVKM.

The table lists this clone with many counts. The J gene is TRBJ2-7, the V gene TRBV13; 11 nucleotides match TRBD2. This CDR3 has 16 residues. V was pared by 2 bases and J by 6 bases, with 9 bases of the junction left unmatched. Per germline, CDR1 PRHDT and CDR2 FYEKMQ (reference sequence). In DNA, the CDR3 is TGTGCCAGCAGCTTAACGTCTAGCGGGAGGTTAGGCGAGCAGTACTTC. Translating it yields CASSLTSSGRLGEQYF.

As regards this clone: A much larger clone sits a single nucleotide away, making a read error possible. The chain couples TRBV11-3 to TRBJ2-1, with D unclear. Germline V gene data show CDR1 as SGHNT and CDR2 as YENEEA. The CDR3 runs 13 residues. The CDR3 region has the DNA TGTGCCGGCAGCCTAAGCTCCTACAATGAGCAGTTCTTC. This encodes CAGSLSSYNEQFF. Drawing the rest from reference TRBV11-3 and TRBJ2-1, the complete variable domain is EAGVVQSPRYKIIEKKQPVAFWCNPISGHNTLYWYLQNLGQGPELLIRYENEEAVDDSQLPKDRFSAERLKGVDSTLKIQPAELGDSAVYLCAGSLSSYNEQFFGPGTRLTVL.

This clone is medium-sized within its sample. The V and J genes are TRBV28 and TRBJ1-3, with a weak D call TRBD1 (6 bases). The CDR3 is made up of 16 amino acids. The germline V gene encodes CDR1 MDHEN and CDR2 SYDVKM. Trimming took off 0 bases at V and 0 bases at J, with 9 bases between the two ends. This CDR3 reads CASSLWGASSGNTIYF. DNA of the CDR3: TGTGCCAGCAGTTTATGGGGGGCAAGCTCTGGAAACACCATATATTTT.

There are many counts of this clone. The rearrangement uses TRBV2 and TRBJ1-1; the match to TRBD1 covers 11 bases. CDR1 and CDR2 from the germline V gene are SNHLY and FYNNEI. After removal of 6 bases from V and 1 base from J, the junction contained 4 bases not matched to a gene. The CDR3 is 15 amino acids. The CDR3 is CASRGQGVGNTEAFF. The CDR3 nucleotides are TGTGCCAGCAGGGGACAGGGGGTTGGGAACACTGAAGCTTTCTTT.

This clone was detected only a few times. This chain links TRBV6-1 with TRBJ2-7, with TRBD2 identical over 11 bases. This CDR3 comprises 15 residues. With V trimmed by 7 bases and J by 2 bases, 7 bases remained unmatched. Germline V gene sequence: CDR1 MNHNS, CDR2 SASEGT. The CDR3 sequence is CASTGTSGNPYEQYF. CDR3 DNA: TGTGCCAGCACAGGGACTAGCGGAAATCCCTACGAGCAGTACTTC.